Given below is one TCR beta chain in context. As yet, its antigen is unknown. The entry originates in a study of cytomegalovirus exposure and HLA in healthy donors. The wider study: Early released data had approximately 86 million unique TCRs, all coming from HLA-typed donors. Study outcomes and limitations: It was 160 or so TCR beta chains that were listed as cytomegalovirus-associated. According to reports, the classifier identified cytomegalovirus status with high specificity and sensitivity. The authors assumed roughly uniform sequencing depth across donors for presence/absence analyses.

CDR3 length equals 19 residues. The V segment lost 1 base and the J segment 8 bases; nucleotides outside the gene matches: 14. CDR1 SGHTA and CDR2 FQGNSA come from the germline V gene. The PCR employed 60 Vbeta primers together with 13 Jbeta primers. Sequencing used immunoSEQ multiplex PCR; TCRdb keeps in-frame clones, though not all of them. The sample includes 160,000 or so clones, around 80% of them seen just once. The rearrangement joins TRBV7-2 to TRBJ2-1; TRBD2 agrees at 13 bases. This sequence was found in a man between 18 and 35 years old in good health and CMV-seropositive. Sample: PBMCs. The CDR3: CASSLGLASLAGGRDEQFF. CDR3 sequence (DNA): TGTGCCAGCAGCTTAGGCCTAGCGTCACTAGCGGGGGGGCGGGATGAGCAGTTCTTC.